Detailed here is one TCR beta chain. No antigen is known for it. These data originate in a study of T cell responses to AZD1222 COVID-19 vaccine. Overall study: Combined were second doses at about 4 or about 12 weeks.

Produced via immunoSEQ multiplex PCR; TCRdb's table is partial and in-frame only. The sample yields 90,000 to 150,000 clones, 80% to 90% seen once. Study conclusions and caveats: Repertoires were sampled only after the peak T cell response. Nearly half of spike-specific TCRs reportedly target variant regions that are unmutated in the B.1.351 and B.1.1.7 variants.

The sample consisted of peripheral blood, taken on day 0 of AZD1222 vaccination. The receptor was isolated from an adult in good health.

The chain's CDR3 is CASSLTGQGEKLFF. CDR3 DNA sequence: TGTGCCAGCAGCCTCACGGGTCAAGGGGAAAAACTGTTTTTT. This rearrangement joins TRBV4-2 to TRBJ1-4; D is undetermined. The CDR3 sequence is 14 residues long. Looked up from germline, CDR1 is LGHNA and CDR2 is YNFKEQ. The germline V and J ends were trimmed by 4 bases and 8 bases, with 14 bases remaining between them.